These 20 T cell receptor beta chains were all obtained from the same sample, sequenced in a study of blood T cells in healthy people across ages. Combining a sample-barcoded 5' primer with a J-beta primer mix, a second PCR ran for about 6 to 11 cycles. TCRdb re-called the 5' RACE reads with MiXCR, one entry per CDR3 protein. This sample carries roughly 700,000 distinct CDR3 sequences, about 30% of them seen once, and the ten largest clones take roughly 15%. Input material: blood. These receptor sequences come from an elderly woman in good health.

This clonotype was detected ten times or more. The chain uses TRBV6-1 and TRBJ2-3, with unresolved D. Germline V gene data show CDR1 as MNHNS and CDR2 as SASEGT. CDR3 length: 11 residues. Deletions cut 8 bases from V and 2 bases from J, with 5 bases between. CDR3 sequence: CASPVTDTQYF. Written as DNA, the CDR3 is TGTGCCAGCCCGGTCACAGATACGCAGTATTTT.

This clonotype has a count of ten or more. The CDR3 DNA reads TGTGCCAGCAGCCAAGAAGGACAGGGGGCAAGGGTATATGGCTACACCTTC. This sequence encodes CASSQEGQGARVYGYTF. The chain has TRBV4-2 and TRBJ1-2, with 11 bases identical to TRBD1. With V trimmed by 0 bases and J by 5 bases, 8 bases remained unmatched. The CDR3 is 17 amino acids. From germline, CDR1 is LGHNA and CDR2 YNFKEQ.

In this sample, this clonotype turned up a few times. A read error is possible here, since a much larger clone lies one base away. V is TRBV7-3 and J is TRBJ2-7; TRBD2 agrees at 9 bases. This CDR3 has 14 residues. V was clipped by 5 bases and J by 6 bases; unmatched bases: 8. CDR1 and CDR2 (germline): SGHTA, FQGTGA. The CDR3 region is CASSPLRRGGEQYF. The CDR3 DNA follows: TGTGCCAGCAGCCCACTCAGGCGGGGGGGCGAGCAGTACTTC.

To note about this clonotype: Relative to the germline gene, one junction end is altered; a read error may explain this. This chain connects TRBV7-9 to TRBJ2-3, with 8 bases aligning to TRBD2. CDR3 length: 16 residues. Germline values: CDR1 SEHNR, CDR2 FQNEAQ (reference sequence). The chain's CDR3 is CASSLDESGGTDTQYF. DNA of the CDR3: TGTGCCAGCAGCTTAGACGAGAGCGGGGGCACGGATACGCAGTATTTT.

V and J are TRBV7-2 and TRBJ1-2; 7 nucleotides agree with TRBD1. The CDR3 runs to 13 residues. V shed 4 bases, J shed 6 bases, and the junction held 5 bases outside the gene matches. Germline V CDR1 and CDR2: SGHTA, FQGNSA. The CDR3 coding sequence is TGTGCCAGCAGCTCTACAGGGGACCATGGCTACACCTTC. Encoded protein: CASSSTGDHGYTF.

This clonotype was counted many times. CDR3 sequence reads: CASSLSGGPHEQYF. DNA for the CDR3: TGCGCCAGCAGCTTGAGCGGGGGGCCCCACGAGCAGTACTTC. The J gene is TRBJ2-7, the V gene TRBV5-1, with 9 bases lining up with TRBD2. CDR3 length: 14 residues. Germline V lookup: CDR1 SGHRS, CDR2 YFSETQ. The junction had 4 bases not matched to a gene; V was cut back by 1 base and J by 5 bases.

In this sample, this clonotype turned up many times. The chain carries TRBV5-1 and TRBJ1-1; D is possibly TRBD1 (5 bases). This CDR3 region has 13 residues. Looked up from germline, CDR1 is SGHRS and CDR2 is YFSETQ. Trimming took 2 bases from V and 11 from J, leaving 16 bases between them. The CDR3, as DNA: TGCGCCAGCAGCTTCTCCGGGGCGAAAGAGGCTTTCTTT. This encodes CASSFSGAKEAFF. The complete variable domain, with remaining parts taken from reference TRBV5-1 and TRBJ1-1, reads KAGVTQTPRYLIKTRGQQVTLSCSPISGHRSVSWYQQTPGQGLQFLFEYFSETQRNKGNFPGRFSGRQFSNSRSEMNVSTLELGDSALYLCASSFSGAKEAFFGQGTRLTVV.

This clonotype was picked up a small number of times. This chain connects TRBV19 to TRBJ2-3; D remains unclear. The germline CDR1 and CDR2 sequences are LNHDA and SQIVND (reference sequence). The V gene lost 2 bases and the J gene lost 4 bases, with 4 bases spanning the gap. The CDR3 is 12 residues long. CDR3 sequence: CASSISSDTQYF. CDR3 sequence (DNA): TGTGCCAGTAGTATATCATCAGATACGCAGTATTTT.

This clonotype was recorded many times. This CDR3 is CASSRLAGSGELFF. The CDR3 DNA sequence: TGTGCCAGCAGCCGACTGGCCGGGAGCGGGGAGCTGTTTTTT. This rearrangement joins TRBV7-2 to TRBJ2-2; the D gene is possibly TRBD2 (6 bases). Trimming left V 5 bases short and J 7 bases short, with 14 bases between. The CDR3 consists of 14 residues. Germline assignment: CDR1 SGHTA and CDR2 FQGNSA.

The chain is built from TRBV12-3 or TRBV12-4 and TRBJ2-3, with 8 bases that match TRBD1. Trimming removed 7 bases from V and 3 bases from J; junction bases left unmatched: 6. This CDR3 has 14 amino acids. CDR3 DNA: TGTGCCAGCATTGGGACAGGTTGGACAGATACGCAGTATTTT. As protein: CASIGTGWTDTQYF.

This clonotype occurred a few times. A much bigger clone sits one base away, suggesting this may be a read error. The V gene is TRBV11-2, the J gene TRBJ2-1; TRBD2 is a possible D gene (5 bases). CDR1 and CDR2 from the germline V gene are SGHAT and FQNNGV. This CDR3 has 15 residues. Trimming left V 5 bases short and J 0 bases short, with 11 bases between. CDR3 loop: CASSPLASSYNEQFF. As DNA, the CDR3 is TGTGCCAGCAGCCCCTTAGCGAGCTCCTACAATGAGCAGTTCTTC.

This clonotype was found a few times. V usage is TRBV3-1 and J usage is TRBJ2-2; tentative D call: TRBD1 (5 bases). Germline V gene lookup returns CDR1 LGHDT and CDR2 YNNKEL (reference sequence). The CDR3 loop spans 15 amino acids. V was trimmed by 4 bases and J by 3 bases, leaving 12 bases between them. CDR3 bases: TGTGCCAGCAGCCGTCGGACACCCGACACCGGGGAGCTGTTTTTT. It specifies CASSRRTPDTGELFF.

This clonotype was seen at least ten times. This sequence joins TRBV12-3 or TRBV12-4 and TRBJ2-3; 13 bases agree with TRBD2. The CDR3 has 18 amino acids. Germline trimming cut 4 bases from V and 0 bases from J; bases unmatched to any gene: 7. CDR3 residues: CASSSSGTSGASTDTQYF. DNA for the CDR3: TGTGCCAGCAGTTCAAGCGGGACTAGCGGGGCGAGCACAGATACGCAGTATTTT.

This clonotype was found many times. CDR3 DNA sequence: TGTGCCAGCAGCGTCAAGGACAGGGGTACAGATACGCAGTATTTT. As protein: CASSVKDRGTDTQYF. This chain uses TRBV9 with TRBJ2-3; 9 nucleotides match TRBD1. Germline values: CDR1 SGDLS, CDR2 YYNGEE. V shed 2 bases and J 3 bases; nucleotides not matched to a gene: 4. The CDR3 has 15 residues. The variable domain in full, with the rest retrieved from reference TRBV9 and TRBJ2-3, is DSGVTQTPKHLITATGQRVTLRCSPRSGDLSVYWYQQSLDQGLQFLIQYYNGEERAKGNILERFSAQQFPDLHSELNLSSLELGDSALYFCASSVKDRGTDTQYFGPGTRLTVL.

About this clonotype: This is likely a read error, given that the CDR3 carries no conserved phenylalanine or tryptophan at its end. V and J are TRBV6-1 and TRBJ1-5; D is possibly TRBD1 (5 bases). The CDR3 loop spans 13 amino acids. CDR1 is MNHNS, CDR2 SASEGT, per germline. Between the trimmed V and J ends, which lost 8 bases and 4 bases, there was a span of 12 bases. CDR3 sequence (DNA): TGTGCCAGCCGGGGGACGGGGAATCAGCCCCAGCATTGT. This encodes CASRGTGNQPQHC.

There are many counts of this clonotype. The chain recombines TRBV27 with TRBJ2-3; tentatively, D is TRBD1 (7 bases). This CDR3 spans 21 amino acids. CDR1 is MNHEY and CDR2 is SMNVEV in the germline V gene (reference sequence). V shed 4 bases and J shed 2 bases, with 31 bases lying between them. The CDR3: CASSSLRGTAGYGGYTDTQYF. The CDR3 DNA reads as TGTGCCAGCAGTTCCCTTCGCGGGACAGCGGGTTACGGGGGTTACACAGATACGCAGTATTTT.

The rearrangement links TRBV6-2 or TRBV6-3 to TRBJ2-7; 7 bases are shared with TRBD2. The CDR3 totals 16 residues. The V gene's germline CDR1 is MNHEY and CDR2 SVGEGT. The V and J ends lost 1 base and 0 bases, in that order; junction bases with no gene match: 6. CDR3 protein: CASSYWLAESSYEQYF. The DNA of the CDR3 is TGTGCCAGCAGTTACTGGCTAGCGGAAAGCTCCTACGAGCAGTACTTC.

For this clonotype: This clone may be a read error of a much larger clone one base away. V gene TRBV10-3 combines with J gene TRBJ2-5; D is perhaps TRBD1 (5 bases). Gene TRBJ2-7 matches the end of the DNA better, so the J call may be wrong. Per the germline V gene, CDR1 is ENHRY and CDR2 is SYGVKD. The CDR3 loop spans 11 amino acids. CDR3 loop: CVISQGAEQYF. CDR3 coding DNA: TGTGTCATCAGCCAGGGTGCCGAGCAGTACTTC.

The CDR3 DNA sequence: TGCAGTGCTAGAGATCGGACAGGCAGATCTGGGGCCAACGTCCTGACTTTC. It codes for CSARDRTGRSGANVLTF. The rearrangement joins TRBV20-1 to TRBJ2-6; 7 positions agree with TRBD1. The CDR3 runs 17 residues. The trim removed 0 bases at V and 1 base at J, leaving 6 bases unmatched. Germline V gene lookup returns CDR1 DFQATT and CDR2 SNEGSKA (reference sequence).

This clonotype was seen a few times. The chain is built from TRBV5-1 and TRBJ1-6; D may be TRBD1 (5 bases). Trimming left V 8 bases short and J 9 bases short, with 24 bases between. The CDR3 contains 16 residues. Germline assignment: CDR1 SGHRS and CDR2 YFSETQ. As DNA, the CDR3 is TGCGCCAGTAAGCAGGGCGATCCTATCTCGGGTTCACCCCTCCACTTT. Protein: CASKQGDPISGSPLHF.